This T cell receptor beta chain came from a study of radiotherapy plus CTLA-4 blockade in lung cancer listed by TCRdb under 2018. Broadly, across the study: Among enrolled patients, under 20% had an objective response and roughly 31% reached disease control.

Its CDR3 holds 14 amino acids, cysteine through phenylalanine. The CDR3 DNA has 42 bases and is translated from base 1. As encoded in the germline V gene, CDR1 is MNHEY while CDR2 is SVGAGI. Focal radiation therapy combined with CTLA-4 blockade (ipilimumab) was tested in patients with chemo-refractory metastatic non-small-cell lung cancer. Points on this clone: The target of this receptor is not known. An end of the junction differs from the germline gene, which may be a read error.

Libraries were made using the immunoSEQ multiplex PCR assay. The table was pulled from immuneACCESS by TCRdb, which kept in-frame rearrangements only. Such tables lose some clones; where checked, under half of the loss comes from unresolved V genes, and the rest has no known cause. This sample lists about 77,000 clones; just under 75% were detected once. Roughly a tenth of the sample comes from the top ten. What the authors observed across the whole study: After treatment with radiotherapy and ipilimumab, TCR clones that came from tumors expanded in the peripheral blood. Increased serum interferon-beta after radiation, together with early dynamic changes in blood T cell clones, were reported to be the strongest predictors of response.

The chain is made from TRBV6-5 and TRBJ1-1; TRBD1 matches 11 bases in the middle. The receptor was derived from a human donor with non-small cell lung cancer whose response to radiotherapy plus ipilimumab could not be evaluated. Specimen: peripheral blood, collected from a patient treated with radiotherapy plus ipilimumab. The bases read TGTGCCAGCAGTTACCGGACAGGGGGCCGGGGAATCTACTTT. Translated, it reads CASSYRTGGRGIYF.